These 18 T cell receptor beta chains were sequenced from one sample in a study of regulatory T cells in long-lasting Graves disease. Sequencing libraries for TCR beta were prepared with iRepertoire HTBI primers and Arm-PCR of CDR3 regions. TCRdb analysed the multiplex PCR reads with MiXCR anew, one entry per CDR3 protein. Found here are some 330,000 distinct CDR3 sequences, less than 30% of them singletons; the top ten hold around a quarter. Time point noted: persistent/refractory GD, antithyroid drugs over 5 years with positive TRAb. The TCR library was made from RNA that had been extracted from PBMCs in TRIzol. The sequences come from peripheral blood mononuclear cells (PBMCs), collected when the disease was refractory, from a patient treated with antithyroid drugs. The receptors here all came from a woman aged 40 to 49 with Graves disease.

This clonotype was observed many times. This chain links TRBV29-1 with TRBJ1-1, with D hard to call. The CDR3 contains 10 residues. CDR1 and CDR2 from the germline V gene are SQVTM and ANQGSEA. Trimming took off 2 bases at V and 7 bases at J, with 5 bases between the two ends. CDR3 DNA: TGCAGCGTTGAACGGGATGAAGCTTTCTTT. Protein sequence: CSVERDEAFF.

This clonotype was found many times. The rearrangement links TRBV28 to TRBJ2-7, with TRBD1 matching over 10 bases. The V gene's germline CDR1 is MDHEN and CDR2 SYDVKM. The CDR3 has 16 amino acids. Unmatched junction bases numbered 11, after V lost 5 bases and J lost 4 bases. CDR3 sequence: CASSTLGLDRGYEQYF. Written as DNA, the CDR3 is TGTGCCAGCAGTACCCTAGGGCTGGACAGGGGGTACGAGCAGTACTTC. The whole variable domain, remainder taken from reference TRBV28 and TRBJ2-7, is DVKVTQSSRYLVKRTGEKVFLECVQDMDHENMFWYRQDPGLGLRLIYFSYDVKMKEKGDIPEGYSVSREKKERFSLILESASTNQTSMYLCASSTLGLDRGYEQYFGPGTRLTVT.

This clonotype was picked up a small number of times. Here the CDR3 reads CASSQRSTATQYF. As DNA, the CDR3 is TGCGCCAGCAGCCAGCGGAGTACGGCGACCCAGTACTTC. This chain links TRBV4-1 with TRBJ2-5; D gene unclear. V lost 3 bases to trimming and J lost 7 bases, with 12 bases between them. The CDR3 runs to 13 residues. Germline V CDR1 and CDR2: MGHRA, YSYEKL.

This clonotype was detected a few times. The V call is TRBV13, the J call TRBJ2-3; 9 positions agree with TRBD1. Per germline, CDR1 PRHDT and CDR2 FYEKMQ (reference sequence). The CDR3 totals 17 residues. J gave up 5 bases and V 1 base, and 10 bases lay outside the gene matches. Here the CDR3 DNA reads TGTGCCAGCAGCTTAGACGGGTTCGGGACAGGGCAAGATACGCAGTATTTT. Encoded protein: CASSLDGFGTGQDTQYF.

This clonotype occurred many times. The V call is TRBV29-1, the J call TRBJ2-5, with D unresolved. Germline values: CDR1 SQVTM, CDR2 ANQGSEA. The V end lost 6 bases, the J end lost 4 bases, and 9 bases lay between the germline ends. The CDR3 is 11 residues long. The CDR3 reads CSVRPGETQYF. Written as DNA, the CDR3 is TGCAGCGTCAGACCGGGAGAGACCCAGTACTTC.

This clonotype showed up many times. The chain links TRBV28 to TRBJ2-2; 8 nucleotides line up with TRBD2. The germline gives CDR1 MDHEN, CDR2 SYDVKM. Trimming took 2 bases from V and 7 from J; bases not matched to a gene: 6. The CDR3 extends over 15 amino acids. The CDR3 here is CASSLPAGGIGELFF. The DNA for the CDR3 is TGTGCCAGCAGTTTACCCGCGGGGGGAATCGGGGAGCTGTTTTTT.

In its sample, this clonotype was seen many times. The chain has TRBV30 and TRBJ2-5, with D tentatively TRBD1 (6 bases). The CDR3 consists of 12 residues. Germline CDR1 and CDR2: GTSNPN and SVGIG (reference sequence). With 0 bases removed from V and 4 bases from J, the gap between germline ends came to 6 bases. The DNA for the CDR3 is TGTGCCTGGAGTGTACAGGGAGAGACCCAGTACTTC. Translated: CAWSVQGETQYF.

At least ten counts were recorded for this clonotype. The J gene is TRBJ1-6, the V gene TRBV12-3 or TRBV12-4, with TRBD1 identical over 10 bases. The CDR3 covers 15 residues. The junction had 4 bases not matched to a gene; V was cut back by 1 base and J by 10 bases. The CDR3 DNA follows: TGTGCCAGCAGTTTAGGGACAGGGGGAACGTCACCCCTCCACTTT. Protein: CASSLGTGGTSPLHF.

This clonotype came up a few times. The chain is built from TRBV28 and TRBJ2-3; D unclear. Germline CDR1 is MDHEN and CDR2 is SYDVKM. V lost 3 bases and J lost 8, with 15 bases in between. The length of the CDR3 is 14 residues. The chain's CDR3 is CASSFISWERTQYF. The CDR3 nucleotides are TGTGCCAGCAGTTTCATCTCGTGGGAACGTACGCAGTATTTT. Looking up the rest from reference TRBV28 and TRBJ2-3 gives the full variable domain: DVKVTQSSRYLVKRTGEKVFLECVQDMDHENMFWYRQDPGLGLRLIYFSYDVKMKEKGDIPEGYSVSREKKERFSLILESASTNQTSMYLCASSFISWERTQYFGPGTRLTVL.

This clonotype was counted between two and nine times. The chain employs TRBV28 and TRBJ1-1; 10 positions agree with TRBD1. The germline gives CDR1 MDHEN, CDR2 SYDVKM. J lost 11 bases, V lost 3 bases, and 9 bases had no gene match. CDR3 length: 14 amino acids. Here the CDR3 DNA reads TGTGCCAGCAGTTTTGACAGGGGGCGTTTATGGGCTTTCTTT. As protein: CASSFDRGRLWAFF. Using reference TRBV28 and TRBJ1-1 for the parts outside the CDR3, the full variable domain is DVKVTQSSRYLVKRTGEKVFLECVQDMDHENMFWYRQDPGLGLRLIYFSYDVKMKEKGDIPEGYSVSREKKERFSLILESASTNQTSMYLCASSFDRGRLWAFFGQGTRLTVV.

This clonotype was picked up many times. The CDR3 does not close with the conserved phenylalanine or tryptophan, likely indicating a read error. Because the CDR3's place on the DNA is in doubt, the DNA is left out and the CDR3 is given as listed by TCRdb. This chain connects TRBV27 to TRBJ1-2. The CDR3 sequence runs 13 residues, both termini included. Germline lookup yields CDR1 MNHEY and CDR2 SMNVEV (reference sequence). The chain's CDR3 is CASSFNAKGALVL.

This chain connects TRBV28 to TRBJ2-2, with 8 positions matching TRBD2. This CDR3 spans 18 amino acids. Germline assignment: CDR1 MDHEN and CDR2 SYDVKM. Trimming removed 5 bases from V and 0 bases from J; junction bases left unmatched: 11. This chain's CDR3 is CASSAHPGRGANTGELFF. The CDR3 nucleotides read TGTGCCAGCAGTGCTCATCCGGGGCGGGGGGCGAACACCGGGGAGCTGTTTTTT.

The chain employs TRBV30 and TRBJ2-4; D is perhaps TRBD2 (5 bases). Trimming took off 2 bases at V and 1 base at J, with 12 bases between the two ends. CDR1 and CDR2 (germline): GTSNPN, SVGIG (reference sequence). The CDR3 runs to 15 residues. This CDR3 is CAWSSLGSAKNIQYF. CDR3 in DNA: TGTGCCTGGAGTTCACTAGGGTCGGCCAAAAACATTCAGTACTTC.

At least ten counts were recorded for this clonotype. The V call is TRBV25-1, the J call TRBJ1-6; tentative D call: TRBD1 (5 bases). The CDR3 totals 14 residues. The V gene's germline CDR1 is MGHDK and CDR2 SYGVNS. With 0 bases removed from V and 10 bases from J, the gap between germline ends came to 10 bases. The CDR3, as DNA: TGTGCCAGCAGTGAATACGGGGGAGTGTCACCCCTCCACTTT. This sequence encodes CASSEYGGVSPLHF.

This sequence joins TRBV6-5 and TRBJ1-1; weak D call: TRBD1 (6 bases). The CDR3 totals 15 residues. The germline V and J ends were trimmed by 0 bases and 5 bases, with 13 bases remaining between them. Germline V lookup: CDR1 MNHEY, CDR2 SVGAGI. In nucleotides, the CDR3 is TGTGCCAGCAGTTACTCGGTGTTGGGACAAACTGAAGCTTTCTTT. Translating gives CASSYSVLGQTEAFF.

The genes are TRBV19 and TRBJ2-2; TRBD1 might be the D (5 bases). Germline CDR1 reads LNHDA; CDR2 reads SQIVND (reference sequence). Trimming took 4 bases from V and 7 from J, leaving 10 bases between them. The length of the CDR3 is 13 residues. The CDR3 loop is CASSTQGIGELFF. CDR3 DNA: TGTGCCAGTAGTACCCAGGGTATCGGGGAGCTGTTTTTT.

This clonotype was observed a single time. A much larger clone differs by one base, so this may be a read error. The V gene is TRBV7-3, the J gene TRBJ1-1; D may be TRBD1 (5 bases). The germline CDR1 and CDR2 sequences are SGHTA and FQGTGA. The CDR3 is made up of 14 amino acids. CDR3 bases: TGTGCCGGCAGCCCCCTAGGAGGGGACACTGAAGCTTTCTTT. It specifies CAGSPLGGDTEAFF.

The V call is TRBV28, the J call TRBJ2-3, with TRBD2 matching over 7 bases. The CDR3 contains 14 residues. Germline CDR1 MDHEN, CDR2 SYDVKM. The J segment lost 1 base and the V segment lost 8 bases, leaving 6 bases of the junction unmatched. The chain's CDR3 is CASVTSSRTDTQYF. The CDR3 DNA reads TGTGCCAGCGTGACTAGCAGCCGCACAGATACGCAGTATTTT.